The 13 T cell receptor beta chains in this list originate from one sample, sequenced in a study of T-cell reconstitution after alpha-beta-depleted transplantation in children. The TCRbeta library was prepared with unique molecular identifiers. TCRdb reanalysed the PCR reads using MiXCR and keeps one entry per CDR3 protein. Counted here are more than 150,000 distinct CDR3 sequences, about 6.4% occurring once; the ten biggest clones make up 3%. This sample comprised PBMCs from the stem cell graft donor, obtained from the stem cell graft. The receptor source for this set is a human donor who donated a stem cell graft to a child with Wiskott-Aldrich syndrome.

This clonotype was observed many times. The genes are TRBV12-3 or TRBV12-4 and TRBJ2-5, with 8 bases identical to TRBD2. J was trimmed by 4 bases and V by 3 bases; bases with no gene match: 4. The CDR3 spans 14 residues. CDR3: CASSFTAGGETQYF. The CDR3 coding sequence is TGTGCCAGCAGTTTTACGGCGGGGGGAGAGACCCAGTACTTC.

Many counts were recorded for this clonotype. This chain connects TRBV29-1 to TRBJ2-3; D is possibly TRBD1 (6 bases). The germline CDR1 and CDR2 sequences are SQVTM and ANQGSEA. V lost 3 bases and J 3 bases, leaving 7 bases between the germline ends. The CDR3 contains 12 residues. The CDR3: CSVDTGTDTQYF. Written as DNA, the CDR3 is TGCAGCGTTGATACAGGGACAGATACGCAGTATTTT.

The chain combines TRBV5-5 with TRBJ2-5; no clear D gene. The CDR3 runs 15 residues. The germline V gene encodes CDR1 SGHKS and CDR2 YYEKEE (reference sequence). The V and J ends lost 4 bases and 1 base respectively, with 14 bases between them. The CDR3 bases are TGTGCCAGCAGCGGACGCTTAGACCCCCAAGAGACCCAGTACTTC. It is translated as CASSGRLDPQETQYF.

This clonotype occurred a few times. The chain is built from TRBV29-1 and TRBJ2-7, with 9 nucleotides matching TRBD2. The CDR3 is 16 amino acids. Germline CDR1 reads SQVTM; CDR2 reads ANQGSEA. Trimming at V came to 5 bases and at J to 2 bases, leaving 13 bases not matched to a gene. The CDR3 nucleotides are TGCAGCGTTAGGTCCCCGGGGCTAGCGGGACCCTACGAGCAGTACTTC. This sequence encodes CSVRSPGLAGPYEQYF.

The sample holds many counts of this clonotype. The gene calls are TRBV6-5 and TRBJ2-3; TRBD2 agrees at 7 bases. The CDR3 runs to 15 residues. Germline V gives CDR1 MNHEY, CDR2 SVGAGI. The V and J ends lost 2 bases and 5 bases, in that order; junction bases with no gene match: 7. CDR3 coding DNA: TGTGCCAGCAGTTACGGGGGGGATTCAGGAGATACGCAGTATTTT. It translates to CASSYGGDSGDTQYF.

V is TRBV2 and J is TRBJ2-7; 9 nucleotides line up with TRBD1. V was pared by 5 bases and J by 0 bases, with 5 bases of the junction left unmatched. There are 15 residues in the CDR3. Germline assignment: CDR1 SNHLY and CDR2 FYNNEI. For the CDR3, the DNA is TGTGCCAGCAGTTCCGGGACAGGGTTCTCCTACGAGCAGTACTTC. Protein sequence: CASSSGTGFSYEQYF.

There are many counts of this clonotype. The gene calls are TRBV4-3 and TRBJ1-2, with no clear D. The V gene lost 3 bases and the J gene lost 0 bases, with 5 bases spanning the gap. Germline CDR1 LGHNA, CDR2 YSLEER. The CDR3 extends over 13 amino acids. The CDR3 DNA reads TGCGCCAGCAGCCATGCTTCTAACTATGGCTACACCTTC. Translation: CASSHASNYGYTF.

This clonotype was counted many times. This chain connects TRBV12-3 or TRBV12-4 to TRBJ2-7, with 9 bases lining up with TRBD1. There are 14 residues in the CDR3. The J segment lost 4 bases and the V segment lost 6 bases, leaving 7 bases of the junction unmatched. The CDR3 protein is CASSLGQGIYEQYF. The CDR3 nucleotides read TGTGCCAGCAGCTTGGGACAGGGTATTTACGAGCAGTACTTC.

This clonotype was detected many times. The chain combines TRBV3-1 with TRBJ2-1; D unclear. The CDR3 is made up of 14 amino acids. Germline CDR1 and CDR2: LGHDT and YNNKEL (reference sequence). V lost 1 base to trimming and J lost 8 bases, with 12 bases between them. CDR3 amino acids: CASSQAPYGYEQFF. CDR3 coding DNA: TGTGCCAGCAGCCAAGCCCCCTACGGGTATGAGCAGTTCTTC.

At least ten counts were recorded for this clonotype. The chain has TRBV5-1 and TRBJ2-2; 8 bases are a match to TRBD1. V was clipped by 3 bases and J by 1 base; unmatched bases: 11. Germline values: CDR1 SGHRS, CDR2 YFSETQ. This CDR3 has 18 residues. CDR3 in DNA: TGCGCCAGCAGCTGGAGGACAGGGCTTGACCTGAACACCGGGGAGCTGTTTTTT. Its translation: CASSWRTGLDLNTGELFF.

This clonotype was counted between two and nine times. The V call is TRBV5-1, the J call TRBJ1-4, with D uncertain. With 0 bases removed from V and 8 bases from J, the gap between germline ends came to 11 bases. The germline V gene encodes CDR1 SGHRS and CDR2 YFSETQ. The CDR3 extends over 14 amino acids. The CDR3 is CASSLGRMAEKLFF. CDR3 in DNA: TGCGCCAGCAGCTTGGGCCGGATGGCCGAAAAACTGTTTTTT.

This clonotype has ten or more counts. This sequence joins TRBV12-3 or TRBV12-4 and TRBJ2-2; a weak D match, TRBD2 (6 bases). The CDR3 runs 16 residues. V gave up 4 bases and J gave up 6 bases, with 18 bases separating them. CDR3 in DNA: TGTGCCAGCAGTTCCCTCCGCGGGGCGGCATCCGGGGAGCTGTTTTTT. It translates to CASSSLRGAASGELFF.

This clonotype has only a few counts. The chain carries TRBV27 and TRBJ2-7; a weak D match, TRBD2 (5 bases). CDR3 size: 13 residues. Germline loops: CDR1 MNHEY, CDR2 SMNVEV (reference sequence). V shed 6 bases and J shed 1 base, with 10 bases lying between them. The CDR3 DNA is TGTGCCAGCAGCCGTCCGGGATCCTACGAGCAGTACTTC. Its translation: CASSRPGSYEQYF.